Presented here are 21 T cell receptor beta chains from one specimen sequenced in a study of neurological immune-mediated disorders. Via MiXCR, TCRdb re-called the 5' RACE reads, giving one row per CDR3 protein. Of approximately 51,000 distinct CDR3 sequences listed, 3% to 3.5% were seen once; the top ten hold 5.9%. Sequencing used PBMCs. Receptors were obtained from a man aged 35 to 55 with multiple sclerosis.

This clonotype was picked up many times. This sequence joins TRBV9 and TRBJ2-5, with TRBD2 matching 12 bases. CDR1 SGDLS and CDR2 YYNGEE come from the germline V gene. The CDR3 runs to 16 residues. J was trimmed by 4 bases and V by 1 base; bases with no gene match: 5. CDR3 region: CASSVSGLAGTETQYF. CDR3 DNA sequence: TGTGCCAGCAGCGTATCCGGACTAGCGGGGACAGAGACCCAGTACTTC. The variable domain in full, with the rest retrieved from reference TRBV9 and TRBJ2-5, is DSGVTQTPKHLITATGQRVTLRCSPRSGDLSVYWYQQSLDQGLQFLIQYYNGEERAKGNILERFSAQQFPDLHSELNLSSLELGDSALYFCASSVSGLAGTETQYFGPGTRLLVL.

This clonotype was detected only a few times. This chain's CDR3 is CAISVGAIKGTDTQYF. CDR3 coding DNA: TGTGCCATCAGTGTGGGCGCCATCAAGGGGACAGATACGCAGTATTTT. The chain recombines TRBV10-3 with TRBJ2-3; a possible D gene is TRBD1 (5 bases). The CDR3 loop spans 16 amino acids. Germline values: CDR1 ENHRY, CDR2 SYGVKD. Trimming pared 4 bases from V and 3 bases from J, leaving 17 bases between.

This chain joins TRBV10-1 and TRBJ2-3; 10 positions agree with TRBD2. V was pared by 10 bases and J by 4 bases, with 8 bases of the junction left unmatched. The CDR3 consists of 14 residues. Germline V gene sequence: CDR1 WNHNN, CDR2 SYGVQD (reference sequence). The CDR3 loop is CATSSGGRADTQYF. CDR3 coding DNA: TGCGCCACCTCTAGCGGGGGTAGGGCAGATACGCAGTATTTT.

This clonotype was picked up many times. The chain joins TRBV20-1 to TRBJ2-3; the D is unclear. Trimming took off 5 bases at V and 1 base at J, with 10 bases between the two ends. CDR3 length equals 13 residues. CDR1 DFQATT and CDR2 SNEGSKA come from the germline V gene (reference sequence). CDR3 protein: CSAEMDGTDTQYF. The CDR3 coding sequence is TGCAGTGCTGAGATGGACGGCACAGATACGCAGTATTTT.

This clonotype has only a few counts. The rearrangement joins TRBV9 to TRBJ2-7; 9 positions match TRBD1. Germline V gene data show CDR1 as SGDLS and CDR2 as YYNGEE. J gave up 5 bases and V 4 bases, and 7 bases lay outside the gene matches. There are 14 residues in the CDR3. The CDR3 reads CASSPLDRGDEQYF. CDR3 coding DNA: TGTGCCAGCAGCCCGTTGGACAGGGGAGACGAGCAGTACTTC.

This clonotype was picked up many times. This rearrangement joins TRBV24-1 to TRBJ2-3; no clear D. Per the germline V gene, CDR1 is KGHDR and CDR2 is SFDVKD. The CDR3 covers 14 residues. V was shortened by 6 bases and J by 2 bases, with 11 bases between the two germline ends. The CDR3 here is CATSSRGNTDTQYF. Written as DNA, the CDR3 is TGTGCCACCAGTTCTCGAGGAAACACAGATACGCAGTATTTT.

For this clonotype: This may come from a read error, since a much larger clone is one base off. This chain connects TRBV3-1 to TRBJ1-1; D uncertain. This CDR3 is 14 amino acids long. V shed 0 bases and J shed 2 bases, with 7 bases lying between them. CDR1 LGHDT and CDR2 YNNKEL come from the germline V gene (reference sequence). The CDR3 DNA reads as TGTGCCAGCAGCCAAGACACGGGTAACACTGAAGCTTTCTTT. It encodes CASSQDTGNTEAFF.

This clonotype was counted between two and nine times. The CDR3 region is CSARESRGRTYEQYF. The CDR3 DNA follows: TGCAGTGCTAGAGAGTCAAGGGGCAGGACCTACGAGCAGTACTTC. This chain connects TRBV20-1 to TRBJ2-7; tentative D call: TRBD1 (5 bases). This CDR3 region has 15 residues. V was clipped by 0 bases and J by 2 bases, with 14 bases between them. CDR1 is DFQATT and CDR2 is SNEGSKA in the germline V gene (reference sequence).

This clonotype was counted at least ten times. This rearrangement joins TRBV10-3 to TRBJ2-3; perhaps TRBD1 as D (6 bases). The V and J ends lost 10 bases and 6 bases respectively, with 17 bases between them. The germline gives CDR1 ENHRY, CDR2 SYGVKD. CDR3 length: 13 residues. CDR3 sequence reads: CATSGGQLDTQYF. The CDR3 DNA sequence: TGTGCCACTAGTGGGGGCCAACTCGATACGCAGTATTTT.

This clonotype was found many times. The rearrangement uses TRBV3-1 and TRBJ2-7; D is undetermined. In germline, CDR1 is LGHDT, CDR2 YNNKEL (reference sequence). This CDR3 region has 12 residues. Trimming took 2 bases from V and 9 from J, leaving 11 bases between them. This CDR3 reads CASSQPGLGQYF. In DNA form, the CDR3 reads TGTGCCAGCAGCCAACCTGGGTTGGGGCAGTACTTC.

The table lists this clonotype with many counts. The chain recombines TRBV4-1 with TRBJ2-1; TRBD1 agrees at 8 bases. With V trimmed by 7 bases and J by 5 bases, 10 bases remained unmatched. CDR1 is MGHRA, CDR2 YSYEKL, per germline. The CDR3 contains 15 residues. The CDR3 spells CASKSVRGRDNEQFF. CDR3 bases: TGCGCCAGCAAATCCGTCAGGGGGCGCGACAATGAGCAGTTCTTC.

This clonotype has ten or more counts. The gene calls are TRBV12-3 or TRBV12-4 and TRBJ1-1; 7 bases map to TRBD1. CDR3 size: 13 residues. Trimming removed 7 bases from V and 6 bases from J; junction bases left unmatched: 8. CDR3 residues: CASTRTGESEAFF. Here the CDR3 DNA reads TGTGCCAGCACCCGAACAGGGGAATCTGAAGCTTTCTTT.

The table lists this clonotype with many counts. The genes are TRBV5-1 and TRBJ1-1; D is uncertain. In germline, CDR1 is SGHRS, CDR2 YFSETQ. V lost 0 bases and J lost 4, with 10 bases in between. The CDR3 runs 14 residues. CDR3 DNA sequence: TGCGCCAGCAGCTTGGGAGAGGGCGGCACTGAAGCTTTCTTT. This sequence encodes CASSLGEGGTEAFF.

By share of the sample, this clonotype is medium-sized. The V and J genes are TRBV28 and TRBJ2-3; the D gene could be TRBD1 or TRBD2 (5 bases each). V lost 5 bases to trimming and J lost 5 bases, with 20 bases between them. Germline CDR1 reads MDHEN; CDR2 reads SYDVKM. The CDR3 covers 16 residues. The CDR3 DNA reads TGTGCCAGCAGTCCGCATCGGGGCAGTAGGAGAGATACGCAGTATTTT. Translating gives CASSPHRGSRRDTQYF.

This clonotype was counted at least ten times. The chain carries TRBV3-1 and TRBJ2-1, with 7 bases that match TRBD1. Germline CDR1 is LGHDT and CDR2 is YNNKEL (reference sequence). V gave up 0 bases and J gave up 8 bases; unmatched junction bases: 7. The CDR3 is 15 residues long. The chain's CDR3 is CASSQDLTGPDEQFF. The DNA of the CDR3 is TGTGCCAGCAGCCAAGACTTGACAGGGCCGGATGAGCAGTTCTTC.

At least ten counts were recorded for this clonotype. CDR3: CSAVEAGDYGYTF. CDR3 DNA: TGCAGCGCGGTGGAGGCAGGGGACTATGGCTACACCTTC. V and J are TRBV29-1 and TRBJ1-2; D is perhaps TRBD1 (6 bases). Per the germline V gene, CDR1 is SQVTM and CDR2 is ANQGSEA. The CDR3 length is 13 residues. The V and J ends lost 7 bases and 3 bases respectively, with 15 bases between them.

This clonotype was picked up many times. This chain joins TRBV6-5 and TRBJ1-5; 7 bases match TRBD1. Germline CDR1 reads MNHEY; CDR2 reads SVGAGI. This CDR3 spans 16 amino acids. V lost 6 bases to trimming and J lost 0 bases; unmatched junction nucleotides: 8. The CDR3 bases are TGTGCCAGCAGCCGACAGGGTTTGGGTAGCAATCAGCCCCAGCATTTT. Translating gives CASSRQGLGSNQPQHF.

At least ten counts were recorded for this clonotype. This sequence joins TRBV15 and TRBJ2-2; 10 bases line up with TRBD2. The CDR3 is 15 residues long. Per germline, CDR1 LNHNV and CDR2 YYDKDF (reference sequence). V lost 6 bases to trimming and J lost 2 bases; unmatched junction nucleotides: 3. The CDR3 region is CATRLAGHNTGELFF. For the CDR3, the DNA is TGTGCCACCAGACTAGCGGGACATAACACCGGGGAGCTGTTTTTT.

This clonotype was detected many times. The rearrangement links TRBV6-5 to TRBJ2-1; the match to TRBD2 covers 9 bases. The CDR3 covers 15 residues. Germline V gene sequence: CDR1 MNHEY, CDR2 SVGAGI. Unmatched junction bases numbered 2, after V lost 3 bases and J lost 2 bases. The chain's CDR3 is CASSYSGGTYNEQFF. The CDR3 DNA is TGTGCCAGCAGTTATAGCGGGGGAACCTACAATGAGCAGTTCTTC.

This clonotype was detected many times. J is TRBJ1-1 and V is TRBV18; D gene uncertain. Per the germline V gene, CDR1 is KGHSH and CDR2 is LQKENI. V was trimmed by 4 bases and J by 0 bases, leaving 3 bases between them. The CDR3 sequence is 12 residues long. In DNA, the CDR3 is TGTGCCAGCTCACTGGTGAACACTGAAGCTTTCTTT. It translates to CASSLVNTEAFF. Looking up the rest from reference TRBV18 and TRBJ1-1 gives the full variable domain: NAGVMQNPRHLVRRRGQEARLRCSPMKGHSHVYWYRQLPEEGLKFMVYLQKENIIDESGMPKERFSAEFPKEGPSILRIQQVVRGDSAAYFCASSLVNTEAFFGQGTRLTVV.

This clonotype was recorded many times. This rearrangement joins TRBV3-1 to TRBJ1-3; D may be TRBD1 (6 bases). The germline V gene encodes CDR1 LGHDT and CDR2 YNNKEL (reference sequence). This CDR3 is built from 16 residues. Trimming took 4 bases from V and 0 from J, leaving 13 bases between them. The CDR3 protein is CASSLTTGLSGNTIYF. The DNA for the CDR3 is TGTGCCAGCAGCCTTACTACAGGGCTCTCTGGAAACACCATATATTTT.